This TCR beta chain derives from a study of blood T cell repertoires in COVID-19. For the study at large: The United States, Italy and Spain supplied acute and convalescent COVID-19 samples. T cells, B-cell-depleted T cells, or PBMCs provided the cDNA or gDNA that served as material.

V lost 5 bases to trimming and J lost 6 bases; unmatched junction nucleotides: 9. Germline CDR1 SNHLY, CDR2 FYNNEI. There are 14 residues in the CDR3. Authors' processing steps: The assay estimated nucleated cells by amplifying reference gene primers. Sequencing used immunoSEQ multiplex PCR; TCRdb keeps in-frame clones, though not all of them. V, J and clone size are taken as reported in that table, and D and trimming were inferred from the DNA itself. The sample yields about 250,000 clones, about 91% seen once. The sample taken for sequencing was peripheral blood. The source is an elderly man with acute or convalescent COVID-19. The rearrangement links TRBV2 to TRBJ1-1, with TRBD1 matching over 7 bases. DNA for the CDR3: TGTGCCAGCAGTCGACAGGGACAGAGCGCTGAAGCTTTCTTT. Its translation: CASSRQGQSAEAFF.